The rows below give T cell receptor beta chains drawn from one sample of a study of T cell responses to AZD1222 COVID-19 vaccine. Measured with immunoSEQ multiplex PCR; TCRdb has only the in-frame clones, and not every one. The sample has about 84,000 clones; roughly nine tenths are singletons. The sample in question was peripheral blood, obtained on day 0 of AZD1222 vaccination. These receptors all come from an adult in good health. The CDR3 runs from the conserved cysteine through the conserved F or W. The D gene is left open where the match is weak. Not every row has a clone size; where given, it reads once, few, many or a size class.

V gene	clone size	D gene	J gene	CDR3 protein	CDR3 DNA
TRBV5-1	.	TRBD2	TRBJ2-5	CASSLKLAGEETQYF	TGCGCCAGCAGCTTGAAGCTAGCGGGAGAGGAGACCCAGTACTTC
TRBV4-2	.	.	TRBJ1-2	CASSQDRQAPGGYTF	TGTGCCAGCAGCCAAGACAGACAGGCGCCGGGTGGCTACACCTTC
TRBV11-2	once	TRBD1	TRBJ1-4	CASSAAGTGDEKLFF	TGTGCCAGCAGCGCAGCCGGGACAGGGGACGAAAAACTGTTTTTT
TRBV6-5	.	TRBD1	TRBJ1-2	CASRTGESGGYTF	TGTGCCAGCAGGACAGGGGAATCAGGAGGCTACACCTTC
TRBV6-5	.	.	TRBJ2-4	CASSGQGNIQYF	TGTGCCAGCTCGGGGCAGGGAAACATTCAGTACTTC
TRBV6-5	.	.	TRBJ1-4	CASSYTREEKLFF	TGTGCCAGCAGTTACACCCGGGAGGAAAAACTGTTTTTT
TRBV6-5	.	TRBD2	TRBJ2-1	CASSYVRTSGSDEQFF	TGTGCCAGCAGTTACGTAAGGACTAGCGGGAGTGATGAGCAGTTCTTC
TRBV7-9	.	.	TRBJ1-2	CASSFGRADLDGYTF	TGTGCCAGCAGCTTCGGTAGGGCGGATTTGGATGGCTACACCTTC
TRBV10-3	.	TRBD2	TRBJ2-1	CAISDRVAGGRDNEQFF	TGTGCCATCAGTGACCGAGTAGCGGGAGGGCGTGACAATGAGCAGTTCTTC
TRBV4-3	.	.	TRBJ2-3	CASSQGRDRATDTQYF	TGCGCCAGCAGCCAAGGAAGGGACCGAGCCACAGATACGCAGTATTTT
TRBV6-1	few	.	TRBJ1-2	CASSERHVYGYTF	TGTGCCAGCAGTGAACGACACGTCTATGGCTACACCTTC
TRBV5-1	.	TRBD2	TRBJ2-7	CASSLVPSSGRYEQYF	TGCGCCAGCAGCTTGGTACCATCTAGCGGGCGGTACGAGCAGTACTTC
TRBV6-5	once	.	TRBJ2-7	CASKDGEKSSYEQYF	TGTGCCAGCAAGGACGGGGAGAAGAGCTCCTACGAGCAGTACTTC
TRBV9	.	.	TRBJ2-5	CASSSRRSVSETQYF	TGTGCCAGCAGCTCCCGACGGTCGGTATCAGAGACCCAGTACTTC
TRBV15	.	.	TRBJ2-5	CATSRVTETQYF	TGTGCCACCAGCAGAGTAACGGAGACCCAGTACTTC
TRBV12-3/TRBV12-4	.	.	TRBJ2-1	CASSFARLNEQFF	TGTGCCAGCAGTTTCGCACGCCTTAATGAGCAGTTCTTC
TRBV3-1/TRBV3-2	.	TRBD2	TRBJ2-2	CASSCRLAGPNTGELFF	TGTGCCAGCAGCTGCCGACTAGCGGGACCTAACACCGGGGAGCTGTTTTTT
TRBV18	.	.	TRBJ1-2	CASSPDQVGSGYTF	TGTGCCAGCTCACCAGACCAAGTAGGATCTGGCTACACCTTC
TRBV9	.	TRBD1	TRBJ1-6	CASSVRTGYNSPLHF	TGTGCCAGCAGCGTTCGGACAGGGTATAATTCACCCCTCCACTTT
TRBV5-4	.	.	TRBJ2-5	CASSFPGIQETQYF	TGTGCCAGCAGCTTCCCGGGGATCCAAGAGACCCAGTACTTC
TRBV7-9	.	TRBD2	TRBJ2-7	CASRPGLAGHEQYF	TGTGCCAGCAGGCCGGGACTAGCGGGCCACGAGCAGTACTTC
TRBV10-3	.	.	TRBJ1-5	CAISESGNQPQHF	TGTGCCATCAGTGAGTCAGGCAATCAGCCCCAGCATTTT
TRBV29-1	.	.	TRBJ1-2	CSVEPGSLHGYTF	TGCAGCGTTGAGCCCGGCTCTCTGCATGGCTACACCTTC
TRBV7-2	.	.	TRBJ2-1	CASSWGPRTEQFF	TGTGCCAGCAGCTGGGGCCCAAGGACAGAGCAGTTCTTC
TRBV5-1	.	.	TRBJ2-3	CASSGRTSTDTQYF	TGCGCCAGCAGCGGGAGGACCAGCACAGATACGCAGTATTTT
TRBV28	.	TRBD2	TRBJ2-5	CASRGSGTETQYF	TGTGCCAGCAGGGGCAGCGGGACGGAGACCCAGTACTTC
TRBV5-1	.	.	TRBJ1-1	CASSLGVGRGTEAFF	TGCGCCAGCAGCTTGGGAGTCGGCCGGGGCACTGAAGCTTTCTTT